The 21 T cell receptor beta chains in this list originate from one sample, sequenced in a study of immune heterogeneity within non-small cell lung tumors. The TCR beta CDR3 region was amplified by multiplex PCR employing 32 V and 13 J primers. TCRdb reprocessed the multiplex PCR reads via MiXCR and lists one record per CDR3 protein. Here the sample spans thousands of distinct CDR3 sequences, nearly 45% being singletons. Template material comprised bulk tumor genomic DNA at roughly 650 ng per sample. In surgery, several biopsies were collected from each primary tumor at widely spaced sites. Patients had untreated, newly diagnosed non-small cell lung cancer and underwent curative surgery. The source material was lung tumor tissue. These receptors all come from a man between 60 and 70 years old with non-small cell lung cancer.

V is TRBV28 and J is TRBJ1-6; D is possibly TRBD1 (6 bases). The CDR3 has 13 residues. Germline CDR1 is MDHEN and CDR2 is SYDVKM. The V and J ends lost 6 bases and 11 bases respectively, with 14 bases between them. The CDR3 here is CASSQQGRPPLHF. CDR3 sequence (DNA): TGTGCCAGCAGCCAACAGGGCCGGCCACCCCTCCACTTT.

This clonotype is large by share. The CDR3 DNA reads TGTGCCAGCAGTTTAGGTACAATGGGAATATACGAGCAGTACTTC. Its translation is CASSLGTMGIYEQYF. This chain connects TRBV12-3 or TRBV12-4 to TRBJ2-7; D is unclear. CDR3 length: 15 amino acids. Trimming cost V 1 base and J 4 bases, with 14 bases left between them.

This clonotype was counted at least ten times. This chain connects TRBV7-7 to TRBJ1-1; D gene uncertain. The V gene lost 5 bases and the J gene lost 3 bases, with 7 bases spanning the gap. The CDR3 totals 12 residues. Germline CDR1 SSHAT, CDR2 FNYEAQ (reference sequence). CDR3 coding DNA: TGTGCCAGCAGCCTTTGGGACACTGAAGCTTTCTTT. This gives the protein CASSLWDTEAFF.

The rearrangement uses TRBV19 and TRBJ1-1, with D perhaps TRBD1 (5 bases). Germline-derived CDR1 and CDR2 are LNHDA and SQIVND (reference sequence). This CDR3 has 15 residues. V lost 5 bases and J lost 4, with 17 bases in between. The CDR3 DNA reads as TGTGCCAGTAGTTCCCACCCAGCCGGGGGCACTGAAGCTTTCTTT. Amino acid sequence: CASSSHPAGGTEAFF.

By sample share, this clonotype is medium-sized. The genes are TRBV5-8 and TRBJ1-5; 10 nucleotides match TRBD1. V dropped 4 bases and J dropped 4; count of bases not matched to a gene: 5. The V gene's germline CDR1 is SGHTS and CDR2 YDEGEE. The CDR3 runs 15 residues. CDR3 loop: CASSPGTGDNQPQHF. In DNA form, the CDR3 reads TGTGCCAGCAGCCCTGGGACAGGGGATAATCAGCCCCAGCATTTT.

The chain combines TRBV9 with TRBJ2-7, with 8 bases fitting TRBD1. The CDR3 is 14 residues long. Trimming removed 4 bases from V and 5 bases from J; junction bases left unmatched: 8. CDR1 SGDLS and CDR2 YYNGEE come from the germline V gene. The CDR3 nucleotides read TGTGCCAGCAGCCAACAGGGGGTCGTAGACGAGCAGTACTTC. It translates to CASSQQGVVDEQYF.

The chain is built from TRBV3-1 and TRBJ2-3, with TRBD2 matching over 8 bases. Germline V gene lookup returns CDR1 LGHDT and CDR2 YNNKEL (reference sequence). The trim removed 0 bases at V and 13 bases at J, leaving 12 bases unmatched. The CDR3 length is 15 residues. The CDR3 sequence: CASSQDGTSLHTKYF. DNA of the CDR3: TGTGCCAGCAGCCAAGACGGGACTAGTTTACATACAAAGTATTTT.

The chain uses TRBV10-3 and TRBJ2-2; D is uncertain. From germline, CDR1 is ENHRY and CDR2 SYGVKD. This CDR3 has 11 residues. CDR3 bases: TGTCCCACTAAAGACACCGGGGAGCTGTTTTTT. Translation gives CPTKDTGELFF.

This clonotype has more than one count but fewer than ten. One end of the junction varies from germline; a read error may be responsible. The chain combines TRBV7-7 with TRBJ2-1; D is perhaps TRBD1 (6 bases). Germline CDR1 is SSHAT and CDR2 is FNYEAQ (reference sequence). CDR3 length equals 15 residues. The CDR3 region is CASSPGQAGNNEQFF. CDR3 nucleotides: TGTGCTAGCAGCCCGGGACAAGCCGGAAACAATGAGCAGTTCTTC.

This clonotype was detected many times. This rearrangement joins TRBV9 to TRBJ2-3; D is possibly TRBD1 (6 bases). The CDR3 length is 15 residues. V was pared by 3 bases and J by 0 bases, with 11 bases between. Germline V gene lookup returns CDR1 SGDLS and CDR2 YYNGEE. The CDR3 reads CASSAWDKSTDTQYF. CDR3 DNA sequence: TGTGCCAGCAGCGCCTGGGACAAGAGCACAGATACGCAGTATTTT.

V is TRBV11-2 and J is TRBJ1-6, with a weak D call TRBD1 (5 bases). This CDR3 has 15 amino acids. In germline, CDR1 is SGHAT, CDR2 FQNNGV. V was shortened by 10 bases and J by 8 bases, with 21 bases between the two germline ends. The CDR3 nucleotides read TGTGCCATTAGCGTTCGGGGGATCGGGGATTCACCCCTCCACTTT. Translated, it gives CAISVRGIGDSPLHF.

By its share, this clonotype is medium-sized. J is TRBJ2-3 and V is TRBV7-3; possible D gene TRBD1, 8 bases. V was cut by 5 bases and J by 4 bases, with 13 bases left in between. This CDR3 region has 14 residues. Germline CDR1 is SGHTA and CDR2 is FQGTGA. CDR3 loop: CASSEQGGADTQYF. The DNA of the CDR3 is TGTGCCAGCAGCGAACAGGGGGGGGCAGATACGCAGTATTTT.

This clonotype was picked up one time. The chain has TRBV5-1 and TRBJ2-5, with 13 bases fitting TRBD2. The V gene end was trimmed by 4 bases and the J gene end by 3 bases; junction bases not matched to a gene: 6. The V gene's germline CDR1 is SGHRS and CDR2 YFSETQ. The CDR3 has 16 residues. The CDR3 DNA is TGCGCCAGCAGCGATACTAGCGGGGGGGCCGAAGAGACCCAGTACTTC. Translating gives CASSDTSGGAEETQYF.

This chain uses TRBV28 with TRBJ2-7, with 8 bases that match TRBD2. Trimming took 6 bases from V and 1 from J; bases not matched to a gene: 11. The CDR3 sequence is 16 residues long. Germline V lookup: CDR1 MDHEN, CDR2 SYDVKM. The CDR3 nucleotides are TGTGCCAGCAGAACACTAGGTCGCGGGGGGTCCTACGAGCAGTACTTC. Encoded protein: CASRTLGRGGSYEQYF.

The chain uses TRBV28 and TRBJ2-4, with D perhaps TRBD1 (5 bases). CDR1 MDHEN and CDR2 SYDVKM come from the germline V gene. This CDR3 is built from 16 residues. Trimming took 5 bases from V and 1 from J, leaving 15 bases between them. CDR3 sequence: CASSPSFAGAKNIQYF. The CDR3 DNA sequence: TGTGCCAGCAGTCCCTCCTTCGCAGGGGCCAAAAACATTCAGTACTTC.

In the case of this clonotype: This may stem from a read error, because a much larger clone lies one nucleotide away. The chain joins TRBV24-1 to TRBJ2-1; TRBD2 agrees at 7 bases. The germline V gene has CDR1 KGHDR and CDR2 SFDVKD. CDR3 length: 18 residues. Trimming took 6 bases from V and 10 from J; bases not matched to a gene: 23. The CDR3: CATSRGGLAPDPEQEQFF. The DNA for the CDR3 is TGTGCCACCAGTCGGGGAGGGCTAGCGCCTGATCCCGAACAGGAGCAGTTCTTC.

This clonotype is labeled medium-sized. V usage is TRBV7-2 and J usage is TRBJ2-1, with D perhaps TRBD1 or TRBD2 (5 bases each). Germline-derived CDR1 and CDR2 are SGHTA and FQGNSA. This CDR3 is built from 15 residues. The V gene lost 1 base and the J gene lost 7 bases, with 14 bases spanning the gap. As DNA, the CDR3 is TGTGCCAGCAGCTTAGGGCGGGCAGGGCAGAATGAGCAGTTCTTC. Translating it yields CASSLGRAGQNEQFF.

This clonotype was found once. This chain connects TRBV20-1 to TRBJ2-5; TRBD1 is a possible D gene (5 bases). CDR1 and CDR2 (germline): DFQATT, SNEGSKA (reference sequence). This CDR3 spans 15 amino acids. The germline V and J ends were trimmed by 0 bases and 1 base, with 12 bases remaining between them. The DNA of the CDR3 is TGCAGTGCTAGAGATTCGACAGCACCCCAAGAGACCCAGTACTTC. Protein product: CSARDSTAPQETQYF.

This clonotype was picked up a small number of times. This chain connects TRBV19 to TRBJ1-2; D gene uncertain. CDR1 and CDR2 (germline): LNHDA, SQIVND (reference sequence). The CDR3 runs 12 residues. The V gene lost 10 bases and the J gene lost 1 base, with 10 bases spanning the gap. The CDR3 spells CATSDRNYGYTF. CDR3 bases: TGTGCCACCTCGGACCGTAACTATGGCTACACCTTC.

This chain uses TRBV6-2 or TRBV6-3 with TRBJ2-5, with unresolved D. The germline CDR1 and CDR2 sequences are MNHEY and SVGEGT. The CDR3 length is 18 residues. The CDR3 DNA is TGTCCTACCGTGCCAGCAGTGACGCCGCCCTCGACGTGGGAGACCCAGTACTTC. This sequence encodes CPTVPAVTPPSTWETQYF.

V and J are TRBV19 and TRBJ2-3, with TRBD2 as a possible D gene (6 bases). Looked up from germline, CDR1 is LNHDA and CDR2 is SQIVND (reference sequence). Trimming stripped 6 bases from V and 4 bases from J, with 8 bases between. There are 12 residues in the CDR3. In DNA form, the CDR3 reads TGTGCCAGTAGGGGACTCTCAGATACGCAGTATTTT. Translated, it gives CASRGLSDTQYF.